The clone carrying this T cell receptor (beta chain) was counted a few times. The sample comes from a study of control samples from healthy donors and cancer patients. Sequencing was performed with immunoSEQ multiplex PCR; in TCRdb, only in-frame clones are kept and a portion is missing. The table lists about 130,000 clones, 70% to 90% of them singletons. The sample was blood. The clonotype was recovered from a man between 45 and 60 years old in good health.

The CDR3 sequence: CASSVSIRSNSPLHF. In DNA form, the CDR3 reads TGTGCCAGCAGCGTCTCCATCAGGTCGAATTCACCCCTCCACTTT. The chain has TRBV11-1 and TRBJ1-6; no firm D call. The V gene's germline CDR1 is SGHAT and CDR2 FQDESV (reference sequence). The CDR3 covers 15 residues. Trimming took off 5 bases at V and 7 bases at J, with 15 bases between the two ends.